This TCR beta chain was recovered during a study of blood T cell repertoires in COVID-19. Study in general: Sources were T cells, B-cell-depleted T cells, or PBMCs; the material itself was cDNA or gDNA.

Authors' methods: Amplification from reference gene primers served as the basis for estimated nucleated cell counts. Assay used: immunoSEQ multiplex PCR; TCRdb lists only in-frame clones, some missing. V, J and clone size are those of that table, while D and trimming were read from the DNA. The sample includes approximately 400,000 clones, over 75% of them seen just once. This clone was seen many times. This CDR3 is 15 amino acids long. Germline CDR1 GTSNPN, CDR2 SVGIG (reference sequence). V lost 2 bases, J lost 0 bases, and 4 bases stayed unmatched. This clonotype was obtained from a man younger than 40 who had recovered from COVID-19. The V and J genes are TRBV30 and TRBJ1-3; 7 bases align to TRBD1. Sequencing was carried out using PBMCs or T cells enriched from blood (not recorded which). This chain's CDR3 is CAWSRDRTSGNTIYF. In DNA, the CDR3 is TGTGCCTGGAGTCGGGACAGAACCTCTGGAAACACCATATATTTT.